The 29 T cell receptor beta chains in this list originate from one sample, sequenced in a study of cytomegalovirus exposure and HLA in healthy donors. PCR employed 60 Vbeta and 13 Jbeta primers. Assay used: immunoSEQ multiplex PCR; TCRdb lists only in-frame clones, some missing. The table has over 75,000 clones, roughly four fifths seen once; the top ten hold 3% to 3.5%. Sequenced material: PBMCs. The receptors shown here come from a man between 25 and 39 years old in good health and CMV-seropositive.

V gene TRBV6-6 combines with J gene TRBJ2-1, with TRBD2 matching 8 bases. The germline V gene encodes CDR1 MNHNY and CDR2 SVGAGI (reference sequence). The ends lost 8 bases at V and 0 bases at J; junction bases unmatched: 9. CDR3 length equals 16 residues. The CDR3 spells CASHGGGLSSYNEQFF. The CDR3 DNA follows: TGTGCCAGCCACGGGGGGGGGCTGAGCTCCTACAATGAGCAGTTCTTC.

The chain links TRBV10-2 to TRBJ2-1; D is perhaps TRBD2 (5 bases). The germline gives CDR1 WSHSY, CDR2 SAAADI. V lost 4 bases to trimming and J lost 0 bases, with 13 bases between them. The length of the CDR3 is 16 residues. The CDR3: CASSVPPGSSYNEQFF. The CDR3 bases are TGCGCCAGCAGTGTTCCTCCGGGAAGCTCCTACAATGAGCAGTTCTTC.

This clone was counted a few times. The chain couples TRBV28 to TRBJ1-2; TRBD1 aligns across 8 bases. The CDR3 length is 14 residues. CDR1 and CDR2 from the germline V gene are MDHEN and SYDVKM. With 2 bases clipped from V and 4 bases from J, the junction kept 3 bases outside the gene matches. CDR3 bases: TGTGCCAGCAGTTTAGACAGGGGCCCCTATGGCTACACCTTC. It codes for CASSLDRGPYGYTF.

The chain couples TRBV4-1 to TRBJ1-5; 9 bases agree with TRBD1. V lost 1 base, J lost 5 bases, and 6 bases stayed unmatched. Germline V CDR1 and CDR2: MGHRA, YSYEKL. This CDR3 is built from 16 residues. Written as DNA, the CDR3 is TGCGCCAGCAGCCAAGGCTGGGACAGGGAACATCAGCCCCAGCATTTT. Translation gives CASSQGWDREHQPQHF.

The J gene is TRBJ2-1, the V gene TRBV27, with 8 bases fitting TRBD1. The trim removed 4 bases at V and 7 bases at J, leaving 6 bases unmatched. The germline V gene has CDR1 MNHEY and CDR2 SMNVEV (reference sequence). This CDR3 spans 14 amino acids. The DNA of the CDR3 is TGTGCCAGCAGTTCCGGGACAGGTTGGAATGAGCAGTTCTTC. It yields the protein CASSSGTGWNEQFF.

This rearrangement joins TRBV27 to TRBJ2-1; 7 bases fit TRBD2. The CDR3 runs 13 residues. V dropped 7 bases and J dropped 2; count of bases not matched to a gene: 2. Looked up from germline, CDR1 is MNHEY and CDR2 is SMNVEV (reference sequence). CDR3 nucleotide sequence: TGTGCCAGCACTGCGGGAGCCTACAATGAGCAGTTCTTC. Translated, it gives CASTAGAYNEQFF.

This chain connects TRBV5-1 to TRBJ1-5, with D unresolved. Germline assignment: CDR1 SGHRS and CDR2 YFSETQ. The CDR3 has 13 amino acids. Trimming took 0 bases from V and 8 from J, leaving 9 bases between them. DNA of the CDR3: TGCGCCAGCAGCTTGGCCCCTTTTGAGCCCCAGCATTTT. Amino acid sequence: CASSLAPFEPQHF.

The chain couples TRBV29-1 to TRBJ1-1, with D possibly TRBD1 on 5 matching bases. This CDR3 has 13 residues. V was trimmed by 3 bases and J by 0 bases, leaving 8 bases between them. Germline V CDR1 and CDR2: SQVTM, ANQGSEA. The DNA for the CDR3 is TGCAGCGTTGACGACAGCCTGAACACTGAAGCTTTCTTT. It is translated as CSVDDSLNTEAFF.

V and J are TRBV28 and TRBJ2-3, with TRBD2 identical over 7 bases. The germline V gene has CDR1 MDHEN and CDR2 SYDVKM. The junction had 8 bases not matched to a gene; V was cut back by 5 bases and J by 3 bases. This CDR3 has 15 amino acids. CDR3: CASSTLTSQTDTQYF. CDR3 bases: TGTGCCAGCAGTACACTGACTAGCCAGACAGATACGCAGTATTTT. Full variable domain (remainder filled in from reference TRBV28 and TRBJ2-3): DVKVTQSSRYLVKRTGEKVFLECVQDMDHENMFWYRQDPGLGLRLIYFSYDVKMKEKGDIPEGYSVSREKKERFSLILESASTNQTSMYLCASSTLTSQTDTQYFGPGTRLTVL.

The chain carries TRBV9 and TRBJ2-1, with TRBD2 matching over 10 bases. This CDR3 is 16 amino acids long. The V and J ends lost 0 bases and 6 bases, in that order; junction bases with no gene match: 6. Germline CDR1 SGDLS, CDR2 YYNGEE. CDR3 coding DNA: TGTGCCAGCAGCGTAGGTCCTAGCGGGAGTAGCAATGAGCAGTTCTTC. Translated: CASSVGPSGSSNEQFF.

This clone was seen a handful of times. This CDR3 reads CASSFGQEGMGEKLFF. The CDR3 region has the DNA TGTGCCAGCAGCTTCGGACAGGAGGGAATGGGCGAAAAACTGTTTTTT. The rearrangement uses TRBV5-6 and TRBJ1-4; TRBD1 matches 7 bases. The CDR3 is made up of 16 amino acids. Germline CDR1 SGHDT, CDR2 YYEEEE. V was pared by 2 bases and J by 8 bases, with 12 bases of the junction left unmatched.

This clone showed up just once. The CDR3 is CASSRLPGSSNQPQHF. CDR3 bases: TGTGCCAGTAGCCGACTACCGGGGTCTAGCAATCAGCCCCAGCATTTT. V gene TRBV19 combines with J gene TRBJ1-5; the D is unclear. The V end lost 6 bases, the J end lost 0 bases, and 15 bases lay between the germline ends. The germline gives CDR1 LNHDA, CDR2 SQIVND (reference sequence). The CDR3 spans 16 residues.

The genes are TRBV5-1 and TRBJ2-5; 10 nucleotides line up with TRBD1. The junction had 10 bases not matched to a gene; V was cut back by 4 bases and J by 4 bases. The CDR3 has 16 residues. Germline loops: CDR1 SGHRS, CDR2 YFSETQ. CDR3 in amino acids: CASSIGTGATGETQYF. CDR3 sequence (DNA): TGCGCCAGCAGCATTGGGACAGGGGCAACGGGAGAGACCCAGTACTTC.

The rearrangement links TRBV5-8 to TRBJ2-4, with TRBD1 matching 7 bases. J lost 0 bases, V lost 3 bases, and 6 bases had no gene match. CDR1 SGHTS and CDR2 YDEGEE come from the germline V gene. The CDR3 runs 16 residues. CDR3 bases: TGTGCCAGCAGCTATGGGACAGTACTAGCCAAAAACATTCAGTACTTC. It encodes CASSYGTVLAKNIQYF. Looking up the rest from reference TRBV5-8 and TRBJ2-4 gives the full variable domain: EAGVTQSPTHLIKTRGQQATLRCSPISGHTSVYWYQQALGLGLQFLLWYDEGEERNRGNFPPRFSGRQFPNYSSELNVNALELEDSALYLCASSYGTVLAKNIQYFGAGTRLSVL.

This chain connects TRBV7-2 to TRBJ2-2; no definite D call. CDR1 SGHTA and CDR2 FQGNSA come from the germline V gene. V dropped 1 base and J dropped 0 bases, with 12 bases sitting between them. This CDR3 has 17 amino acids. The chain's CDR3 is CASSLGFRGPNTGELFF. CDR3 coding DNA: TGTGCCAGCAGCTTAGGATTCAGAGGTCCGAACACCGGGGAGCTGTTTTTT.

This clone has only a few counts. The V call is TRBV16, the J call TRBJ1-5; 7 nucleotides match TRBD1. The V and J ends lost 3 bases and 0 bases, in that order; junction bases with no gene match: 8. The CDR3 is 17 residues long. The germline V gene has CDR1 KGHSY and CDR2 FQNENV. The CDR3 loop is CASSQGTATYSNQPQHF. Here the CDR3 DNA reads TGTGCCAGCAGCCAGGGGACAGCGACCTATAGCAATCAGCCCCAGCATTTT.

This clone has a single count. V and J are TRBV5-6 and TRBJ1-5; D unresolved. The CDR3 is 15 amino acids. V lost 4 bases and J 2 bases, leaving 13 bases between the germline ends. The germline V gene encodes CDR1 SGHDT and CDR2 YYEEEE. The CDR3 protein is CASSVAGVGNQPQHF. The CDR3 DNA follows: TGTGCCAGCAGCGTGGCGGGAGTAGGCAATCAGCCCCAGCATTTT. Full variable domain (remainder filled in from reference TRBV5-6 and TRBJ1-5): DAGVTQSPTHLIKTRGQQVTLRCSPKSGHDTVSWYQQALGQGPQFIFQYYEEEERQRGNFPDRFSGHQFPNYSSELNVNALLLGDSALYLCASSVAGVGNQPQHFGDGTRLSIL.

The CDR3 DNA reads TGTGCCAGCAGCTGGGGGGACACTGAAGCTTTCTTT. Translated: CASSWGDTEAFF. V gene TRBV6-5 combines with J gene TRBJ1-1; possible D gene TRBD1, 5 bases. The CDR3 loop spans 12 amino acids. V was pared by 6 bases and J by 3 bases, with 8 bases between. The germline V gene encodes CDR1 MNHEY and CDR2 SVGAGI.

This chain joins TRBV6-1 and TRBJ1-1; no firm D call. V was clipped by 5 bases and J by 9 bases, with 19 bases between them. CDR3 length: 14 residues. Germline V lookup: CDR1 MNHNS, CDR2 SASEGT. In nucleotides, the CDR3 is TGTGCCAGCAGTTCTGTAGGACTCCAAGTTAAAGCTTTCTTT. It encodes CASSSVGLQVKAFF.

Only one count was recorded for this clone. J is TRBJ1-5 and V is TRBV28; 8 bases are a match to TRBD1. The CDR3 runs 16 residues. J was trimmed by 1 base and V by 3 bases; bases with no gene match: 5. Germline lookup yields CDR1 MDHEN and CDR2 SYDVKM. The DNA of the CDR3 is TGTGCCAGCAGTTTCCGGAACAGGGGGAGCAATCAGCCCCAGCATTTT. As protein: CASSFRNRGSNQPQHF.

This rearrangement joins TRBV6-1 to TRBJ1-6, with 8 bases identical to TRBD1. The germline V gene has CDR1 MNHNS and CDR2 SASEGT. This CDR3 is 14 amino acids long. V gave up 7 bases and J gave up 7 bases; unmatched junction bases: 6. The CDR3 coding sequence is TGTGCCAGCATACCGGGACAGGTGAATTCACCCCTCCACTTT. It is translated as CASIPGQVNSPLHF.

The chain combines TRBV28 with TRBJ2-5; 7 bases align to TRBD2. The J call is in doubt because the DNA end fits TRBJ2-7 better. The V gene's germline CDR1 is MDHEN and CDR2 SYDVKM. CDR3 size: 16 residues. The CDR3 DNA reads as TGTGCCAGCAGTTCTCTAGCGTGGGAGGGCTTAGGCGAGCAGTACTTC. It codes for CASSSLAWEGLGEQYF.

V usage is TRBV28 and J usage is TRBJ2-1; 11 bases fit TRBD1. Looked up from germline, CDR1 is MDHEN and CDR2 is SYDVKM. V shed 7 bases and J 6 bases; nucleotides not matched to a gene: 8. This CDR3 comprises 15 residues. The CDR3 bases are TGTGCCAGCACCCGAACCGGGACAGGGGGCAATGAGCAGTTCTTC. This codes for CASTRTGTGGNEQFF.

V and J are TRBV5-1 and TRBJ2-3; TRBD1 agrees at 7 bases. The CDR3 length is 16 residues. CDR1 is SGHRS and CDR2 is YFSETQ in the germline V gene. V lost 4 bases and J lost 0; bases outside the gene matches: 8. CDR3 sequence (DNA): TGCGCCAGCAGCCTAGGGGACAGTCCTAGCACAGATACGCAGTATTTT. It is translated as CASSLGDSPSTDTQYF. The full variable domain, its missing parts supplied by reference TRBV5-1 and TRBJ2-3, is KAGVTQTPRYLIKTRGQQVTLSCSPISGHRSVSWYQQTPGQGLQFLFEYFSETQRNKGNFPGRFSGRQFSNSRSEMNVSTLELGDSALYLCASSLGDSPSTDTQYFGPGTRLTVL.

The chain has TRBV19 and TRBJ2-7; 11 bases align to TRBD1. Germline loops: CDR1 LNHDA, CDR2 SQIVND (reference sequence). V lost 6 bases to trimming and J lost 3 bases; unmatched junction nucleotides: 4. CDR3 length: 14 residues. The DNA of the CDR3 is TGTGCCAGTAGAAGGGACAGGGGGAACTACGAGCAGTACTTC. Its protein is CASRRDRGNYEQYF.

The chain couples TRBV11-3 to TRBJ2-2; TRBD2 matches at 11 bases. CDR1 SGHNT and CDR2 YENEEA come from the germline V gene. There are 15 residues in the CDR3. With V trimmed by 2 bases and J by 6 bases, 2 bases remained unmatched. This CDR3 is CASSLTSGGPGELFF. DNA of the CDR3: TGTGCCAGCAGCTTAACTAGCGGGGGCCCCGGGGAGCTGTTTTTT.

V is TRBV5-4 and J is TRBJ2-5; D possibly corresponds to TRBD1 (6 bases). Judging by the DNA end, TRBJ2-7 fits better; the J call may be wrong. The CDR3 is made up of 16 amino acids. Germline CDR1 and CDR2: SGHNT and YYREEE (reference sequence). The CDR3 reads CASSLGLKGQSYEQYF. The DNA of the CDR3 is TGTGCCAGCAGCTTGGGATTAAAGGGACAATCCTACGAGCAGTACTTC.

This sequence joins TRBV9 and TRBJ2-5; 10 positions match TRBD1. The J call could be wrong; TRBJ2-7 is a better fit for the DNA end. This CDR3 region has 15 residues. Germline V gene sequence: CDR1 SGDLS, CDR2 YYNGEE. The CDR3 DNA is TGTGCCAGCAGCCAGGGACAGGGGTTTCCCTACGAGCAGTACTTC. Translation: CASSQGQGFPYEQYF.

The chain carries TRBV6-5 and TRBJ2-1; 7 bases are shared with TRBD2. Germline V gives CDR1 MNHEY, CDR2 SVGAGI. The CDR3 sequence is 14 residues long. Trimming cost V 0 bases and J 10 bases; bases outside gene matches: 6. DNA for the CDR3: TGTGCCAGCAGTTACTCGACTAGCATCGACGAGCAGTTCTTC. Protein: CASSYSTSIDEQFF.